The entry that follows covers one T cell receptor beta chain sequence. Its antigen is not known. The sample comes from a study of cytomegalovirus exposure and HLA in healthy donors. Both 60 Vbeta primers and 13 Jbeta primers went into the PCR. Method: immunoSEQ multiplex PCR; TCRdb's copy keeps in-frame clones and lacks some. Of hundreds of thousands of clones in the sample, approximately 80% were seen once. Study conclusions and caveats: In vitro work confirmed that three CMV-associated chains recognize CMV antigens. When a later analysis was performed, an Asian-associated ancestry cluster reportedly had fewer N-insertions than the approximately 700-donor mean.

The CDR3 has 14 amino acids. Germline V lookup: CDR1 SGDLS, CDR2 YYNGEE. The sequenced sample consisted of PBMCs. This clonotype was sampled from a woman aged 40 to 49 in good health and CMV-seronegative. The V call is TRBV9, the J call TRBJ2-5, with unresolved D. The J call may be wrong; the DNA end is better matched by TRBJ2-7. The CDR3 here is CASSVDLIGGEQYF. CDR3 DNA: TGTGCCAGCAGCGTAGACTTAATCGGCGGCGAGCAGTACTTC.